This T cell receptor beta chain was captured in a study of PD-1 blockade in mismatch repair-deficient tumors. Turning to the study itself: All were previously treated, progressing patients with 12 mismatch repair-deficient cancer types.

Every patient had mismatch repair deficiency by PCR or immunohistochemistry. A few pembrolizumab responders had their TCRs sequenced. Findings and limits, study-wide: Tumor-resident clones, often absent from pretreatment blood, expanded after pembrolizumab and then contracted.

The germline V and J ends were trimmed by 2 bases and 4 bases, with 12 bases remaining between them. The germline CDR1 and CDR2 sequences are SGHRS and YFSETQ. This CDR3 has 14 residues. In the case of this clone: Its antigen is unknown.

Only in-frame clones appear in the TCRdb table, and some are missing; sequencing was by immunoSEQ multiplex PCR. Here the sample spans around 25,000 clones, approximately 84% being singletons. The receptor was isolated from an adult with mismatch repair-deficient cancer. The sequenced sample was PBMCs, obtained before pembrolizumab treatment. The J gene is TRBJ1-1, the V gene TRBV5-1; D is possibly TRBD1 (5 bases). The chain's CDR3 is CASSLRGMLTEAFF. The CDR3 region has the DNA TGCGCCAGCAGCTTAAGGGGTATGCTCACTGAAGCTTTCTTT.